A single sample is the source of the 11 T cell receptor beta chains below, sequenced in a study of cytomegalovirus exposure and HLA in healthy donors. Sequenced by immunoSEQ multiplex PCR; TCRdb stores in-frame clones only, minus some. The sample has 95,000 to 120,000 clones; about 94% are singletons. The sample taken for sequencing was PBMCs. These receptors all stem from a woman younger than 35 in good health and CMV-seronegative.

This clone has a handful of counts. The chain combines TRBV5-5 with TRBJ2-7; a weak D match, TRBD1 (6 bases). This CDR3 is built from 14 residues. V was pared by 4 bases and J by 0 bases, with 11 bases between. Per germline, CDR1 SGHKS and CDR2 YYEKEE (reference sequence). The CDR3 bases are TGTGCCAGCAGCCGGGGACACAGCTCCTACGAGCAGTACTTC. Translated, it gives CASSRGHSSYEQYF.

The chain couples TRBV6-6 to TRBJ1-4; 9 bases are a match to TRBD1. Germline CDR1 reads MNHNY; CDR2 reads SVGAGI (reference sequence). V dropped 6 bases and J dropped 6; count of bases not matched to a gene: 5. This CDR3 is 14 amino acids long. DNA of the CDR3: TGTGCCAGCAGGATCGGGACAGGGTATGAAAAACTGTTTTTT. It translates to CASRIGTGYEKLFF.

In its sample, this clone was seen a few times. The V gene is TRBV6-1, the J gene TRBJ1-5, with a possible D match to TRBD1 (6 bases). CDR3 size: 17 residues. V was shortened by 3 bases and J by 3 bases, with 18 bases between the two germline ends. The germline V gene encodes CDR1 MNHNS and CDR2 SASEGT. Written as DNA, the CDR3 is TGTGCCAGCAGTGAGTTGGCTCGGGGGGCTTTCAATCAGCCCCAGCATTTT. Encoded protein: CASSELARGAFNQPQHF.

The genes are TRBV5-6 and TRBJ1-2, with 7 bases fitting TRBD1. V dropped 0 bases and J dropped 6; count of bases not matched to a gene: 8. This CDR3 region has 15 residues. The germline CDR1 and CDR2 sequences are SGHDT and YYEEEE. The chain's CDR3 is CASSLAGTAGDGYTF. The CDR3 DNA sequence: TGTGCCAGCAGCTTGGCAGGGACAGCGGGGGATGGCTACACCTTC.

The rearrangement links TRBV7-9 to TRBJ2-7, with D possibly TRBD2 on 6 matching bases. The CDR3 is 14 amino acids. From germline, CDR1 is SEHNR and CDR2 FQNEAQ (reference sequence). V was cut by 5 bases and J by 1 base, with 12 bases left in between. The CDR3 DNA follows: TGTGCCAGCAGCGATGCGGGGCTTTCCTACGAGCAGTACTTC. Translating it yields CASSDAGLSYEQYF.

The chain couples TRBV11-2 to TRBJ2-2; 7 positions agree with TRBD1. Germline trimming cut 7 bases from V and 7 bases from J; bases unmatched to any gene: 12. The CDR3 length is 15 residues. Germline V gene data show CDR1 as SGHAT and CDR2 as FQNNGV. The CDR3 reads CASNLGRQGNGELFF. In DNA, the CDR3 is TGTGCCAGCAACCTAGGGAGACAGGGAAACGGGGAGCTGTTTTTT.

The chain carries TRBV5-6 and TRBJ2-4; D is possibly TRBD2 (6 bases). Trimming shortened V by 5 bases and J by 0 bases, and 15 bases separated the two germline ends. The CDR3 covers 16 residues. CDR1 is SGHDT and CDR2 is YYEEEE in the germline V gene. CDR3 coding DNA: TGTGCCAGCAGACGCGGGGACCTCCTAGCCAAAAACATTCAGTACTTC. It encodes CASRRGDLLAKNIQYF. Full variable domain (rest looked up from reference TRBV5-6 and TRBJ2-4): DAGVTQSPTHLIKTRGQQVTLRCSPKSGHDTVSWYQQALGQGPQFIFQYYEEEERQRGNFPDRFSGHQFPNYSSELNVNALLLGDSALYLCASRRGDLLAKNIQYFGAGTRLSVL.

Only one count was recorded for this clone. V gene TRBV5-1 combines with J gene TRBJ2-5, with D maybe TRBD1 (6 bases). This CDR3 has 13 amino acids. V shed 3 bases and J shed 2 bases, with 8 bases lying between them. Germline CDR1 reads SGHRS; CDR2 reads YFSETQ. CDR3: CASSSTGQETQYF. In DNA, the CDR3 is TGCGCCAGCAGCTCGACAGGACAAGAGACCCAGTACTTC.

The chain uses TRBV6-5 and TRBJ2-1; TRBD2 matches at 12 bases. CDR3 length: 15 residues. Germline values: CDR1 MNHEY, CDR2 SVGAGI. V lost 6 bases and J lost 3; bases outside the gene matches: 3. The CDR3 loop reads CASRSSGGGYNEQFF. Written as DNA, the CDR3 is TGTGCCAGCAGATCTAGCGGGGGGGGCTACAATGAGCAGTTCTTC.

This rearrangement joins TRBV6-6 to TRBJ2-7; D may be TRBD1 (6 bases). V was pared by 6 bases and J by 3 bases, with 18 bases between. This CDR3 is built from 15 residues. The germline CDR1 and CDR2 sequences are MNHNY and SVGAGI (reference sequence). The CDR3: CASSASDRSVYEQYF. The CDR3 DNA is TGTGCCAGCAGCGCAAGCGACAGGTCCGTCTACGAGCAGTACTTC.

The V gene is TRBV18, the J gene TRBJ1-3; 7 bases line up with TRBD1. This CDR3 contains 18 residues. Germline V gene lookup returns CDR1 KGHSH and CDR2 LQKENI. The V and J ends lost 3 bases and 0 bases, in that order; junction bases with no gene match: 11. The CDR3 spells CASSPPGQSGNSGNTIYF. The CDR3 region has the DNA TGTGCCAGCTCACCGCCGGGACAGAGTGGGAACTCTGGAAACACCATATATTTT.